This entry lists 14 T cell receptor beta chains sequenced from one sample in a study of blood T cell repertoires in COVID-19. Here immunoSEQ multiplex PCR was the method, and the copy in TCRdb shows in-frame clones only, minus some. The sample has under 40,000 clones, about 93% seen once. Sequences were obtained from peripheral blood. These receptors were collected from a human donor in a cohort sampled during active COVID-19.

The V and J genes are TRBV4-1 and TRBJ1-5; TRBD1 agrees at 9 bases. With V trimmed by 0 bases and J by 6 bases, 3 bases remained unmatched. The CDR3 extends over 15 amino acids. Germline CDR1 is MGHRA and CDR2 is YSYEKL. The CDR3: CASSQDGTGRQPQHF. The DNA for the CDR3 is TGCGCCAGCAGCCAAGATGGGACAGGGCGTCAGCCCCAGCATTTT.

The chain joins TRBV5-1 to TRBJ2-5, with 12 bases identical to TRBD2. Trimming took 0 bases from V and 3 from J; bases not matched to a gene: 3. The CDR3 consists of 16 residues. Germline loops: CDR1 SGHRS, CDR2 YFSETQ. The CDR3 DNA reads TGCGCCAGCAGCTTGGGACCTAGCGGGGGGGAAGAGACCCAGTACTTC. This encodes CASSLGPSGGEETQYF.

The chain carries TRBV30 and TRBJ2-1, with D unclear. Germline values: CDR1 GTSNPN, CDR2 SVGIG (reference sequence). With 4 bases removed from V and 0 bases from J, the gap between germline ends came to 7 bases. The CDR3 is 13 residues long. The DNA for the CDR3 is TGTGCCTGGACGCGTCACTCCTACAATGAGCAGTTCTTC. It codes for CAWTRHSYNEQFF.

This clone was detected once. The genes are TRBV6-1 and TRBJ1-5, with TRBD1 identical over 9 bases. This CDR3 contains 16 residues. In germline, CDR1 is MNHNS, CDR2 SASEGT. J was trimmed by 1 base and V by 4 bases; bases with no gene match: 5. In DNA, the CDR3 is TGTGCCAGCAGTGCGGACAGGGGATGGAGCAATCAGCCCCAGCATTTT. Translated, it gives CASSADRGWSNQPQHF.

This sequence joins TRBV5-1 and TRBJ2-1, with 11 nucleotides matching TRBD2. The trim removed 1 base at V and 10 bases at J, leaving 10 bases unmatched. CDR1 and CDR2 (germline): SGHRS, YFSETQ. The CDR3 is made up of 16 amino acids. DNA for the CDR3: TGCGCCAGCAGCTTGAGGGGGACTAGCGGCAATACCGAGCAGTTCTTC. This sequence encodes CASSLRGTSGNTEQFF.

This clone was counted a single time. The chain couples TRBV20-1 to TRBJ2-3; 8 bases map to TRBD2. CDR1 is DFQATT and CDR2 is SNEGSKA in the germline V gene (reference sequence). This CDR3 spans 14 amino acids. V shed 3 bases, J shed 2 bases, and the junction held 4 bases outside the gene matches. In nucleotides, the CDR3 is TGCAGTGCTAGTACGGGGGGGGACACAGATACGCAGTATTTT. It yields the protein CSASTGGDTDTQYF.

This clone was observed a handful of times. The rearrangement links TRBV6-5 to TRBJ1-2, with TRBD1 identical over 10 bases. This CDR3 has 15 residues. Germline lookup yields CDR1 MNHEY and CDR2 SVGAGI. The trim removed 0 bases at V and 3 bases at J, leaving 1 base unmatched. CDR3 DNA sequence: TGTGCCAGCAGTTACTCCGGGACAGGGGACTATGGCTACACCTTC. Translating gives CASSYSGTGDYGYTF.

The chain employs TRBV7-9 and TRBJ2-7, with D perhaps matching TRBD1 (6 bases). The CDR3 runs 16 residues. Trimming cost V 7 bases and J 1 base, with 20 bases left between them. Per the germline V gene, CDR1 is SEHNR and CDR2 is FQNEAQ (reference sequence). CDR3 nucleotide sequence: TGTGCCAGCAAGGACAGTACAGGAGCCCTTTCCTACGAGCAGTACTTC. This gives the protein CASKDSTGALSYEQYF.

The chain links TRBV24-1 to TRBJ2-7; 10 bases align to TRBD1. V lost 5 bases to trimming and J lost 3 bases; unmatched junction nucleotides: 12. The V gene's germline CDR1 is KGHDR and CDR2 SFDVKD. The length of the CDR3 is 17 residues. Here the CDR3 reads CATSAAEPGQGFYEQYF. The CDR3 nucleotides read TGTGCCACCAGTGCCGCTGAACCGGGACAGGGGTTCTACGAGCAGTACTTC.

This clone was picked up one time. The rearrangement uses TRBV5-1 and TRBJ1-1; D remains unclear. From germline, CDR1 is SGHRS and CDR2 YFSETQ. The CDR3 contains 14 residues. Trimming pared 0 bases from V and 2 bases from J, leaving 8 bases between. The CDR3 nucleotides read TGCGCCAGCAGCTTGGTACAGCCTAACACTGAAGCTTTCTTT. Protein: CASSLVQPNTEAFF.

The chain combines TRBV2 with TRBJ1-1; D is unresolved. There are 12 residues in the CDR3. Between the trimmed V and J ends, which lost 6 bases and 5 bases, there was a span of 10 bases. CDR1 and CDR2 (germline): SNHLY, FYNNEI. DNA for the CDR3: TGTGCCAGCAGGTATGGGAGAACTGAAGCTTTCTTT. Translation gives CASRYGRTEAFF.

The chain is built from TRBV5-1 and TRBJ2-7; tentatively, D is TRBD1 (5 bases). The CDR3 is made up of 11 amino acids. CDR1 is SGHRS, CDR2 YFSETQ, per germline. Deletions cut 2 bases from V and 7 bases from J, with 7 bases between. CDR3 bases: TGCGCCAGCAGCTTCCGACAGGAGCAGTACTTC. This translates into CASSFRQEQYF.

The chain joins TRBV14 to TRBJ2-3, with a weak D call TRBD2 (5 bases). V was pared by 0 bases and J by 2 bases, with 12 bases between. There are 16 residues in the CDR3. Germline assignment: CDR1 SGHDN and CDR2 FVKESK. CDR3 loop: CASSQDRESITDTQYF. The CDR3 DNA is TGTGCCAGCAGCCAAGATAGGGAGAGTATCACAGATACGCAGTATTTT.

V is TRBV5-1 and J is TRBJ2-5; D is perhaps TRBD2 (5 bases). Germline V gene data show CDR1 as SGHRS and CDR2 as YFSETQ. The CDR3 totals 15 residues. V dropped 0 bases and J dropped 5 bases, with 14 bases sitting between them. This CDR3 is CASSLVSLAGETQYF. The CDR3 coding sequence is TGCGCCAGCAGCTTGGTATCGCTAGCTGGCGAGACCCAGTACTTC.